The 2 T cell receptor beta chains below all came from one sample that was sequenced in a study of blood T cell repertoires in COVID-19. Libraries were prepared by immunoSEQ multiplex PCR; TCRdb keeps only in-frame clonotypes and omits some of them. The sample records hundreds of thousands of clones, around nine tenths being singletons. Material for sequencing was peripheral blood. The source is a man between 18 and 29 years old with COVID-19, enrolled during active disease.

The V gene is TRBV19, the J gene TRBJ1-1; 9 bases agree with TRBD1. The CDR3 runs 14 residues. The V gene end was trimmed by 5 bases and the J gene end by 5 bases; junction bases not matched to a gene: 6. Looked up from germline, CDR1 is LNHDA and CDR2 is SQIVND (reference sequence). CDR3 in DNA: TGTGCCAGTAGTTTGCCGGGACAGGGAACTGAAGCTTTCTTT. It translates to CASSLPGQGTEAFF.

The V gene is TRBV4-1, the J gene TRBJ2-7; 9 positions match TRBD1. There are 14 residues in the CDR3. Germline V lookup: CDR1 MGHRA, CDR2 YSYEKL. V gave up 1 base and J gave up 3 bases; unmatched junction bases: 1. The CDR3 region has the DNA TGCGCCAGCAGCCAAGGGGGACAGGGCTACGAGCAGTACTTC. Encoded protein: CASSQGGQGYEQYF.